This entry concerns a single T cell receptor (beta chain). Its antigen is unknown. This sample is part of a study of human T cells and chemical hapten exposure. Time point defined: patch test 3, about 24 weeks after DPC sensitization. The treatment here: therapeutic diphenylcyclopropenone sensitization with weekly scalp DPC. Prior to each patch test being applied, blood was drawn. From whole blood left unfractionated, total RNA was extracted. During construction of the library, unique molecular identifiers were attached to individual cDNA molecules for quantitative, reproducible TCR counting. TCRdb re-derived calls from the RACE reads in MiXCR, one entry per CDR3 protein. Of some 52,000 distinct CDR3 sequences listed, approximately 9.9% are singletons. The length of the CDR3 is 17 residues. Germline V CDR1 and CDR2: PRHDT, FYEKMQ (reference sequence). V gave up 0 bases and J gave up 2 bases; unmatched junction bases: 3.

Overall study results and limits: Expanded TCRs showed more large CDR3 clusters than pre-sensitization or healthy control sets.

Material: whole blood, obtained in connection with sensitization to the hapten diphenylcyclopropenone (DPC). This chain connects TRBV13 to TRBJ2-1; 11 positions agree with TRBD2. The TCR was taken from a woman aged 40 to 50 with alopecia areata. Some clones in this sample may be carry-over from other donors' samples. In DNA, the CDR3 is TGTGCCAGCAGCTTAGGGTCGGGACTAGCGGCCTACAATGAGCAGTTCTTC. The encoded protein is CASSLGSGLAAYNEQFF. Using reference TRBV13 and TRBJ2-1 for the parts outside the CDR3, the full variable domain is AAGVIQSPRHLIKEKRETATLKCYPIPRHDTVYWYQQGPGQDPQFLISFYEKMQSDKGSIPDRFSAQQFSDYHSELNMSSLELGDSALYFCASSLGSGLAAYNEQFFGPGTRLTVL.